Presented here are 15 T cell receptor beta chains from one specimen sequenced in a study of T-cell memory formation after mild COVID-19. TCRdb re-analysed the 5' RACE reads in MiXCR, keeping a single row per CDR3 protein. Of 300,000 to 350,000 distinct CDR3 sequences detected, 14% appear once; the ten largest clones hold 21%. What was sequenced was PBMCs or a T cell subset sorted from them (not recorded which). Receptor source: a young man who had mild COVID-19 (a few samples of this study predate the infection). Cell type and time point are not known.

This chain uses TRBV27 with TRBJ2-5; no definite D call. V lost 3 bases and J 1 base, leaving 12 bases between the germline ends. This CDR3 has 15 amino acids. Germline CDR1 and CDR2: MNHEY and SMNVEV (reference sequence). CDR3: CASSFRLTPQETQYF. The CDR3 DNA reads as TGTGCCAGCAGTTTTCGTCTCACACCCCAAGAGACCCAGTACTTC.

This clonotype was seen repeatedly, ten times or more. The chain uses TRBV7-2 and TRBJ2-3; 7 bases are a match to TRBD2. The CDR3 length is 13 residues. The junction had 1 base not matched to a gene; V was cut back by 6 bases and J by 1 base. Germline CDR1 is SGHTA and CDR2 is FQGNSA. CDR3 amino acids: CASRGGGTDTQYF. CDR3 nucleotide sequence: TGTGCCAGCAGGGGGGGGGGCACAGATACGCAGTATTTT.

The CDR3 region has the DNA TGTGCCAGCAGTCCCGGGGGGCAGACGAACACCGGGGAGCTGTTTTTT. Translating it yields CASSPGGQTNTGELFF. This chain joins TRBV28 and TRBJ2-2, with D tentatively TRBD2 (7 bases). This CDR3 has 16 amino acids. Trimming shortened V by 5 bases and J by 0 bases, and 13 bases separated the two germline ends. The germline gives CDR1 MDHEN, CDR2 SYDVKM. The full variable domain, rest sourced from reference TRBV28 and TRBJ2-2, is DVKVTQSSRYLVKRTGEKVFLECVQDMDHENMFWYRQDPGLGLRLIYFSYDVKMKEKGDIPEGYSVSREKKERFSLILESASTNQTSMYLCASSPGGQTNTGELFFGEGSRLTVL.

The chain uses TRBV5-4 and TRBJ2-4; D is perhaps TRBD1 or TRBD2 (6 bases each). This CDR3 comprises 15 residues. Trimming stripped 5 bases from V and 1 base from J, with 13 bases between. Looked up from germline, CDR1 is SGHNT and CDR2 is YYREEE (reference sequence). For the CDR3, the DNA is TGTGCCAGCAGATATTGGGGGGCTGCCAAAAACATTCAGTACTTC. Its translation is CASRYWGAAKNIQYF.

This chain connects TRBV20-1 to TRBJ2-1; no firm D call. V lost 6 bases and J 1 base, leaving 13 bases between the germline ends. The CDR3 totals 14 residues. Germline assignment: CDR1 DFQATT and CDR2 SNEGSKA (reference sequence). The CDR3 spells CSAESGPSYNEQFF. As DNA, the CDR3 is TGCAGTGCCGAGAGTGGACCGTCCTACAATGAGCAGTTCTTC.

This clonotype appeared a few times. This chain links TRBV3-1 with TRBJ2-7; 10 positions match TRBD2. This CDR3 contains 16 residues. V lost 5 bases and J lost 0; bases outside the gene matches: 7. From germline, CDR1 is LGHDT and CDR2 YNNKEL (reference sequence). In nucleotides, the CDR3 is TGTGCCAGCAGCAGACGGACTAGCGGTGACTCCTACGAGCAGTACTTC. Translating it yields CASSRRTSGDSYEQYF.

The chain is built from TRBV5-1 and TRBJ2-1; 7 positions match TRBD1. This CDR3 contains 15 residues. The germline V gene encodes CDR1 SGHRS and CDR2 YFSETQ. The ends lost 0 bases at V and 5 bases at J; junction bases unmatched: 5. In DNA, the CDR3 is TGCGCCAGCAGCTTGGACTTTAGGGGGCACAATGAGCAGTTCTTC. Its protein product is CASSLDFRGHNEQFF.

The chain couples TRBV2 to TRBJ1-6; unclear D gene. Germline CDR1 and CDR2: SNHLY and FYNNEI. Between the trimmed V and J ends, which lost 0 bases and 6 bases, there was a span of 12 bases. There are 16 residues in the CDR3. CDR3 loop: CASSEALGAGNSPLHF. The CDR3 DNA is TGTGCCAGCAGTGAAGCGCTTGGCGCTGGTAATTCACCCCTCCACTTT. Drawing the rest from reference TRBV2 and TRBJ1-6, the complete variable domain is EPEVTQTPSHQVTQMGQEVILRCVPISNHLYFYWYRQILGQKVEFLVSFYNNEISEKSEIFDDQFSVERPDGSNFTLKIRSTKLEDSAMYFCASSEALGAGNSPLHFGNGTRLTVT.

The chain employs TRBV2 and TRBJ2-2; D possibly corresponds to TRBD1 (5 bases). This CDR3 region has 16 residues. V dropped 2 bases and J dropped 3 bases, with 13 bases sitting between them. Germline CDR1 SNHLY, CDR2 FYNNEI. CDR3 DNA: TGTGCCAGCAGTGAAATAGGGGTCGAGTACACCGGGGAGCTGTTTTTT. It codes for CASSEIGVEYTGELFF. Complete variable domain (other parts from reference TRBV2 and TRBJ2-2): EPEVTQTPSHQVTQMGQEVILRCVPISNHLYFYWYRQILGQKVEFLVSFYNNEISEKSEIFDDQFSVERPDGSNFTLKIRSTKLEDSAMYFCASSEIGVEYTGELFFGEGSRLTVL.

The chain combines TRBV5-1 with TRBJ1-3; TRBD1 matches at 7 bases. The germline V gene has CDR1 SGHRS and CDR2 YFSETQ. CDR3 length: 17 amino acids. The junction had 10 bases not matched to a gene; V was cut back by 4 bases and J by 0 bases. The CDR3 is CASSLVGQSNSGNTIYF. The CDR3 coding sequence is TGCGCCAGCAGCCTTGTGGGACAGTCAAACTCTGGAAACACCATATATTTT.

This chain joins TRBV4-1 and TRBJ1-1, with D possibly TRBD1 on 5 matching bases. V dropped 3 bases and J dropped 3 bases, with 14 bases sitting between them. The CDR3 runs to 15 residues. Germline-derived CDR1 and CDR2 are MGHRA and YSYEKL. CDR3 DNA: TGCGCCAGCAGCCACGGGGGGGGAGGGCACACTGAAGCTTTCTTT. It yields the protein CASSHGGGGHTEAFF.

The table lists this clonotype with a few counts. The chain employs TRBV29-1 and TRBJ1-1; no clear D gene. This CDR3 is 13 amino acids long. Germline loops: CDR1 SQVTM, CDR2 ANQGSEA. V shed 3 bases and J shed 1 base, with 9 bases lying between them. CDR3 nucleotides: TGCAGCGTTGACCCCGCAGAGAACACTGAAGCTTTCTTT. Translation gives CSVDPAENTEAFF. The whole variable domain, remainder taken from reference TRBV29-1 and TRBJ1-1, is SAVISQKPSRDICQRGTSLTIQCQVDSQVTMMFWYRQQPGQSLTLIATANQGSEATYESGFVIDKFPISRPNLTFSTLTVSNMSPEDSSIYLCSVDPAENTEAFFGQGTRLTVV.

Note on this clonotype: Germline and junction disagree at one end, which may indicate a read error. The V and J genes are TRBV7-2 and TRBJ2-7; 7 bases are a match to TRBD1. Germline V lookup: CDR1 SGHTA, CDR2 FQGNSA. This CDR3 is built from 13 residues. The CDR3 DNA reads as TGTGACAGCAGCGTCGACAGGGCCTACGAGCAGTACTTC. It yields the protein CDSSVDRAYEQYF. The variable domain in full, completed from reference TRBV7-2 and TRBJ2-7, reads GAGVSQSPSNKVTEKGKDVELRCDPISGHTALYWYRQSLGQGLEFLIYFQGNSAPDKSGLPSDRFSAERTGGSVSTLTIQRTQQEDSAVYLCDSSVDRAYEQYFGPGTRLTVT.

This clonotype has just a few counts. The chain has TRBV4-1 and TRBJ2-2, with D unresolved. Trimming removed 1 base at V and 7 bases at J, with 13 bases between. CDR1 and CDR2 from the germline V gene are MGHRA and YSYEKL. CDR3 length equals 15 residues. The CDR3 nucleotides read TGCGCCAGCAGCCAAGTGGGTTTCTTGGGCGGGGAGCTGTTTTTT. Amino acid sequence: CASSQVGFLGGELFF.

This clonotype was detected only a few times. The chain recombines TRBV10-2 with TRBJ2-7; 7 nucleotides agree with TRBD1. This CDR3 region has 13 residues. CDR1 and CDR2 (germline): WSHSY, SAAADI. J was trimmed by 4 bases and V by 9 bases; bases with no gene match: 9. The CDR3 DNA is TGCGCCAGTACTGGACAGGTTCAGTACGAGCAGTACTTC. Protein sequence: CASTGQVQYEQYF.